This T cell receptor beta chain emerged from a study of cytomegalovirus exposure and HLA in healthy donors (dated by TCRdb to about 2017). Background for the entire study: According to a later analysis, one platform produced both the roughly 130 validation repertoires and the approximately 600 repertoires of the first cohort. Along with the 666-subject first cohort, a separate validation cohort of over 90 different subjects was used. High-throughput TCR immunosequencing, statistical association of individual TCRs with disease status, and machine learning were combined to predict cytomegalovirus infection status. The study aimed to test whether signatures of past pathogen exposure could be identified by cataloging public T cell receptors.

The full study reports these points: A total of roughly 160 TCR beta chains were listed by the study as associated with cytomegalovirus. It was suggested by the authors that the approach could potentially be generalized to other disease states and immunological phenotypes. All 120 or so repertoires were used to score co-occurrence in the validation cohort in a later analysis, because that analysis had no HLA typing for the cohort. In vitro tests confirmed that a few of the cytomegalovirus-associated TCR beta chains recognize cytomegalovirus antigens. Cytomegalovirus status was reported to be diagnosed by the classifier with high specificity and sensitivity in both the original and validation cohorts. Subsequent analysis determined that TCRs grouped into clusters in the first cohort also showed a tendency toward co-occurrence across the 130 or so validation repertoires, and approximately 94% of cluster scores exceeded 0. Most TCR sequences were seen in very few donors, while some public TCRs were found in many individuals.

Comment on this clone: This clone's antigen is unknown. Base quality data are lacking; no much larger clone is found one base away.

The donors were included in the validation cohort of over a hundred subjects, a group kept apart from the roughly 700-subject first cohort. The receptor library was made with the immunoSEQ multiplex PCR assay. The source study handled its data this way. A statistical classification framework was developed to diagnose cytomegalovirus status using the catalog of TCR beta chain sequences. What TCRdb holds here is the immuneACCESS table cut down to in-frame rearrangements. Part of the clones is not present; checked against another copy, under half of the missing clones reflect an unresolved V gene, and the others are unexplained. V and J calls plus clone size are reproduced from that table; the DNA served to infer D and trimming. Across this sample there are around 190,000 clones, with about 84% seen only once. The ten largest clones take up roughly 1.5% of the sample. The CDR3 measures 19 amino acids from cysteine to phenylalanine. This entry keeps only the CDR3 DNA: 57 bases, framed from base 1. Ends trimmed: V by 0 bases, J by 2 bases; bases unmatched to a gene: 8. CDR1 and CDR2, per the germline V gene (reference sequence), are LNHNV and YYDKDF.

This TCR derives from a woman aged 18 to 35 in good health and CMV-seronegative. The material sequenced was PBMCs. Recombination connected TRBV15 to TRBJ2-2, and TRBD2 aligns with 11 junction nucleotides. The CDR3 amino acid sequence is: CATSRDQLAGAINTGELFF. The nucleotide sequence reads TGTGCCACCAGCAGAGATCAACTAGCGGGGGCCATTAACACCGGGGAGCTGTTTTTT.